The 25 T cell receptor beta chains below were found in one sample sequenced in a study of regulatory T cells in long-lasting Graves disease. Libraries of TCR beta came from iRepertoire HTBI primers plus Arm-PCR of CDR3 regions. TCRdb passed the multiplex PCR reads through MiXCR, listing each CDR3 protein once. Found here are more than 400,000 distinct CDR3 sequences, 15% to 20% of them singletons; the top ten hold roughly an eighth. Time point defined: newly diagnosed GD, antithyroid drugs for less than 3 months. The TCR library was made from RNA extracted from PBMCs. The sample was also reused in another study, on T cells in Graves' hyperthyroidism and ophthalmopathy.

The sample was peripheral blood mononuclear cells (PBMCs), taken at new diagnosis, from a patient treated with antithyroid drugs. The origin of the receptors is a man in his forties or fifties with Graves disease.

The genes are TRBV6-8 and TRBJ1-4; D remains ambiguous. V lost 7 bases and J lost 6, with 15 bases in between. This CDR3 region has 14 residues. Germline V lookup: CDR1 MNHGY, CDR2 SAAAGT. CDR3 nucleotide sequence: TGTGCCAGCAAGTCACTTCGGGTCTATGAAAAACTGTTTTTT. It translates to CASKSLRVYEKLFF.

This clonotype was detected a few times. The chain is built from TRBV5-1 and TRBJ2-1; 7 bases map to TRBD1. The junction had 5 bases not matched to a gene; V was cut back by 0 bases and J by 5 bases. This CDR3 spans 15 amino acids. Germline CDR1 reads SGHRS; CDR2 reads YFSETQ. The CDR3, as DNA: TGCGCCAGCAGCTTGGGGGGGACAGCGAACAATGAGCAGTTCTTC. This codes for CASSLGGTANNEQFF.

The chain combines TRBV19 with TRBJ1-5; 12 bases align to TRBD1. The CDR3 is 17 residues long. V trimming: 3 bases; J trimming: 7 bases; junction bases outside the gene matches: 10. Germline assignment: CDR1 LNHDA and CDR2 SQIVND (reference sequence). As DNA, the CDR3 is TGTGCCAGTAGTATCTCACGGGGACAGGGGGCAGGACAGCCCCAGCATTTT. It translates to CASSISRGQGAGQPQHF.

This clonotype came up many times. This rearrangement joins TRBV6-1 to TRBJ2-1, with D perhaps matching TRBD2 (5 bases). V was cut by 5 bases and J by 9 bases, with 14 bases left in between. Looked up from germline, CDR1 is MNHNS and CDR2 is SASEGT. The CDR3 is 13 residues long. The CDR3 bases are TGTGCCAGCAGTAGCGGCCAAGGCGGTGAGCAGTTCTTC. Its protein product is CASSSGQGGEQFF.

The rearrangement uses TRBV5-1 and TRBJ2-7; D is possibly TRBD1 or TRBD2 (8 bases each). The CDR3 is 18 amino acids. Germline CDR1 is SGHRS and CDR2 is YFSETQ. The V gene lost 0 bases and the J gene lost 3 bases, with 22 bases spanning the gap. The CDR3 region is CASSLDGTGPGRGYEQYF. The CDR3 nucleotides read TGCGCCAGCAGCTTGGATGGGACAGGCCCCGGGAGGGGCTACGAGCAGTACTTC.

This clonotype was detected ten times or more. The genes are TRBV20-1 and TRBJ1-4; weak D call: TRBD1 (5 bases). The germline CDR1 and CDR2 sequences are DFQATT and SNEGSKA (reference sequence). V was pared by 6 bases and J by 14 bases, with 19 bases between. The CDR3 runs 12 residues. As DNA, the CDR3 is TGCAGTGCCCCGTCAATTGGGGGAAGGCTGTTTTTT. Its translation: CSAPSIGGRLFF.

Ten or more counts support this clonotype. The chain combines TRBV28 with TRBJ2-7, with D perhaps TRBD1 (6 bases). Per the germline V gene, CDR1 is MDHEN and CDR2 is SYDVKM. The V end was cut by 3 bases, the J end by 5 bases, with 14 bases between. CDR3 length: 14 residues. The CDR3 spells CASSFDRRRNEQYF. The CDR3 nucleotides read TGTGCCAGCAGTTTCGACAGGAGAAGGAACGAGCAGTACTTC. The variable domain in full, completed from reference TRBV28 and TRBJ2-7, reads DVKVTQSSRYLVKRTGEKVFLECVQDMDHENMFWYRQDPGLGLRLIYFSYDVKMKEKGDIPEGYSVSREKKERFSLILESASTNQTSMYLCASSFDRRRNEQYFGPGTRLTVT.

This chain links TRBV12-3 or TRBV12-4 with TRBJ2-1; a possible D gene is TRBD2 (6 bases). Trimming left V 1 base short and J 6 bases short, with 10 bases between. The CDR3 is 14 residues long. The CDR3 DNA reads TGTGCCAGCAGTTTAGGGCGGCGGGGCAATGAGCAGTTCTTC. It codes for CASSLGRRGNEQFF.

This clonotype has a count of ten or more. The chain recombines TRBV3-1 with TRBJ2-3; 10 nucleotides line up with TRBD2. This CDR3 has 16 amino acids. Germline loops: CDR1 LGHDT, CDR2 YNNKEL (reference sequence). V was pared by 4 bases and J by 1 base, with 5 bases of the junction left unmatched. The CDR3 protein is CASSPGTSDRTDTQYF. For the CDR3, the DNA is TGTGCCAGCAGCCCCGGGACTAGCGACCGCACAGATACGCAGTATTTT.

V gene TRBV19 combines with J gene TRBJ2-1, with 10 bases aligning to TRBD2. The CDR3 covers 17 residues. Germline trimming cut 10 bases from V and 6 bases from J; bases unmatched to any gene: 18. Germline CDR1 is LNHDA and CDR2 is SQIVND (reference sequence). This chain's CDR3 is CATDPRGTSAGVNEQFF. In DNA form, the CDR3 reads TGTGCCACCGACCCAAGGGGGACTAGCGCGGGAGTCAATGAGCAGTTCTTC.

The chain uses TRBV25-1 and TRBJ2-1; no definite D call. This CDR3 has 12 amino acids. Germline values: CDR1 MGHDK, CDR2 SYGVNS. Trimming shortened V by 2 bases and J by 12 bases, and 11 bases separated the two germline ends. DNA for the CDR3: TGTGCCAGCAGTGAACCAATCGGGTGGCAGTTCTTC. Translated: CASSEPIGWQFF.

The chain is built from TRBV7-9 and TRBJ2-7; TRBD2 matches 7 bases. The CDR3 spans 13 residues. V was clipped by 3 bases and J by 6 bases; unmatched bases: 5. Per germline, CDR1 SEHNR and CDR2 FQNEAQ (reference sequence). The chain's CDR3 is CASSLTSSVEQYF. The CDR3 DNA reads TGTGCCAGCAGCTTGACTAGCAGCGTCGAGCAGTACTTC. The whole variable domain, remainder taken from reference TRBV7-9 and TRBJ2-7, is DTGVSQNPRHKITKRGQNVTFRCDPISEHNRLYWYRQTLGQGPEFLTYFQNEAQLEKSRLLSDRFSAERPKGSFSTLEIQRTEQGDSAMYLCASSLTSSVEQYFGPGTRLTVT.

The chain joins TRBV11-2 to TRBJ2-1; 8 nucleotides align to TRBD2. The V segment lost 5 bases and the J segment 3 bases; nucleotides outside the gene matches: 12. The CDR3 has 17 residues. Germline V lookup: CDR1 SGHAT, CDR2 FQNNGV. CDR3 sequence: CASSIPLAGLNYNEQFF. The CDR3 DNA is TGTGCCAGCAGCATTCCCCTAGCGGGCCTAAACTACAATGAGCAGTTCTTC.

Comments on this clonotype: Given a much more abundant clone one base away, this may be a read error. This chain joins TRBV7-3 and TRBJ2-7; D may be TRBD2 (5 bases). Germline CDR1 reads SGHTA; CDR2 reads FQGTGA. The CDR3 is 16 amino acids. V gave up 5 bases and J gave up 3 bases, with 20 bases separating them. The CDR3 coding sequence is TGTGCCAGCAGCAGACTAAAGACTGGAGTTAACTACGAGCAGTACTTC. Encoded protein: CASSRLKTGVNYEQYF.

This clonotype appeared many times. The chain is built from TRBV7-2 and TRBJ2-7; D possibly corresponds to TRBD2 (6 bases). CDR1 is SGHTA and CDR2 is FQGNSA in the germline V gene. This CDR3 contains 15 residues. Trimming took 1 base from V and 4 from J, leaving 14 bases between them. This CDR3 reads CASSLEGLASYEQYF. The CDR3, as DNA: TGTGCCAGCAGCTTAGAGGGGCTAGCGTCGTACGAGCAGTACTTC.

The chain is built from TRBV29-1 and TRBJ2-3, with no clear D. The better agreement between TRBJ2-7 and the DNA end casts doubt on the J call. Germline CDR1 is SQVTM and CDR2 is ANQGSEA. The CDR3 sequence is 11 residues long. CDR3 amino acids: CSVEDLGLQYF. Written as DNA, the CDR3 is TGCAGCGTTGAAGATCTAGGGTTGCAGTACTTC.

This clonotype was observed many times. The chain is built from TRBV10-3 and TRBJ2-7; D gene uncertain. The germline V and J ends were trimmed by 6 bases and 0 bases, with 3 bases remaining between them. The V gene's germline CDR1 is ENHRY and CDR2 SYGVKD. This CDR3 comprises 11 residues. The chain's CDR3 is CAISGSYEQYF. In DNA, the CDR3 is TGTGCCATCAGCGGCTCCTACGAGCAGTACTTC.

A word on this clonotype: Just one base apart from a much larger clone, this may be a read error. V gene TRBV6-5 combines with J gene TRBJ2-5; 7 bases agree with TRBD1. From germline, CDR1 is MNHEY and CDR2 SVGAGI. The CDR3 extends over 15 amino acids. V lost 0 bases, J lost 7 bases, and 8 bases stayed unmatched. CDR3 in amino acids: CASSYSQGVGGTQYF. The CDR3 DNA reads TGTGCCAGCAGTTACTCGCAGGGGGTAGGGGGGACCCAGTACTTC.

The sample holds a few counts of this clonotype. This chain connects TRBV15 to TRBJ2-7, with a tentative D call TRBD1 (6 bases). V was trimmed by 0 bases and J by 0 bases, leaving 15 bases between them. This CDR3 comprises 17 residues. CDR1 and CDR2 from the germline V gene are LNHNV and YYDKDF (reference sequence). The CDR3 coding sequence is TGTGCCACCAGCAGAGAATTGCTACAGGGTGTCTCCTACGAGCAGTACTTC. It is translated as CATSRELLQGVSYEQYF.

This clonotype was observed many times. The genes are TRBV20-1 and TRBJ2-7; TRBD2 matches at 7 bases. Germline V gene sequence: CDR1 DFQATT, CDR2 SNEGSKA (reference sequence). V dropped 6 bases and J dropped 2; count of bases not matched to a gene: 7. The CDR3 totals 13 residues. CDR3 sequence (DNA): TGCAGTGCCAATGACGGGAGGCCCTACGAGCAGTACTTC. Protein sequence: CSANDGRPYEQYF.

This clonotype was counted only a few times. In nucleotides, the CDR3 is TGTGCCAGCAGTTTACGGTCTCGAATCCACGAGCAGTACTTC. It encodes CASSLRSRIHEQYF. This chain connects TRBV27 to TRBJ2-7; D gene ambiguous. The germline V gene has CDR1 MNHEY and CDR2 SMNVEV (reference sequence). V was trimmed by 2 bases and J by 5 bases, leaving 13 bases between them. The CDR3 loop spans 14 amino acids.

This clonotype was counted at least ten times. The chain carries TRBV5-1 and TRBJ2-3; maybe TRBD2 (5 bases). CDR3 size: 16 residues. The ends were cut back, 1 base at V and 0 bases at J, with 12 bases in the middle. Germline CDR1 SGHRS, CDR2 YFSETQ. CDR3 sequence (DNA): TGCGCCAGCAGCTTGCATTCGGGGTTTAGCACAGATACGCAGTATTTT. It translates to CASSLHSGFSTDTQYF.

This clonotype turned up a few times. The chain has TRBV6-2 or TRBV6-3 and TRBJ2-1; the D gene could be TRBD1 or TRBD2 (5 bases each). Trimming pared 0 bases from V and 15 bases from J, leaving 12 bases between. CDR1 is MNHEY, CDR2 SVGEGT, per germline. There are 12 residues in the CDR3. CDR3 in DNA: TGTGCCAGCAGTTACTCCTGGGACCCTTTGTTCTTC. Encoded protein: CASSYSWDPLFF.

This clonotype was found many times. The V and J genes are TRBV7-9 and TRBJ1-1; D remains unclear. Germline loops: CDR1 SEHNR, CDR2 FQNEAQ (reference sequence). The CDR3 loop spans 12 amino acids. V was cut by 5 bases and J by 4 bases, with 8 bases left in between. CDR3 sequence: CASSQSITEAFF. In nucleotides, the CDR3 is TGTGCCAGCAGCCAGTCCATCACTGAAGCTTTCTTT.

The rearrangement joins TRBV6-1 to TRBJ1-4; D is possibly TRBD1 (5 bases). The CDR3 loop spans 15 amino acids. V gave up 2 bases and J gave up 4 bases, with 11 bases separating them. Germline V CDR1 and CDR2: MNHNS, SASEGT. CDR3 nucleotide sequence: TGTGCCAGCAGTGAATCCAGGGCCTTTAATGAAAAACTGTTTTTT. It codes for CASSESRAFNEKLFF.